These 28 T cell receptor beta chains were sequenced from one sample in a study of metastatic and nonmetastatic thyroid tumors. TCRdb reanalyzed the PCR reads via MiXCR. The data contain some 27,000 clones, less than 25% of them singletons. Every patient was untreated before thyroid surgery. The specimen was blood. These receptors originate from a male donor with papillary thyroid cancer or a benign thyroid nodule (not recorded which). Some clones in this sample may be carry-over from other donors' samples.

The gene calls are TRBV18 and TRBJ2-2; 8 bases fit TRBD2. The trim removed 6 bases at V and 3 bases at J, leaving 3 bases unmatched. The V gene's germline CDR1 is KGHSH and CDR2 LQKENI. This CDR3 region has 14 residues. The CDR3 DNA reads TGTGCCAGCTCTCGTAGCGGGGACACCGGGGAGCTGTTTTTT. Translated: CASSRSGDTGELFF.

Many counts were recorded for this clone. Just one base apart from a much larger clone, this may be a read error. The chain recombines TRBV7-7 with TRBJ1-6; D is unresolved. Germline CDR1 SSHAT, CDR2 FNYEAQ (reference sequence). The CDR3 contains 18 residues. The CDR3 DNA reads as TGTGCTAGCAGCTTAGCGTGCGGGGAAAGCTCCTATAATTCACCCCTCTACTTT. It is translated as CASSLACGESSYNSPLYF.

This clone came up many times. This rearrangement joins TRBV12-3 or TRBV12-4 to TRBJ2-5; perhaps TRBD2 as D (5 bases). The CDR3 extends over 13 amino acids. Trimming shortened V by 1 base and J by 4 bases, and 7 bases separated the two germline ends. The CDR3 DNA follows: TGTGCCAGCAGTTTAGGTGGAGGAGAGACCCAGTACTTC. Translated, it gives CASSLGGGETQYF.

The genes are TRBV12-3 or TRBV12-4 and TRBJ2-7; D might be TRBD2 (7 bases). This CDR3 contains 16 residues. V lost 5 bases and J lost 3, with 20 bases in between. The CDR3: CASSKKGGATIYEQYF. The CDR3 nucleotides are TGTGCCAGCAGTAAGAAGGGGGGGGCAACAATCTACGAGCAGTACTTC.

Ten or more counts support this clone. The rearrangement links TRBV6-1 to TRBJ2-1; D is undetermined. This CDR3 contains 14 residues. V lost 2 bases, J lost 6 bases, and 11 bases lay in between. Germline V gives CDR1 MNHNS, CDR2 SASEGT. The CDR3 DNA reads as TGTGCCAGCAGTGAAAGTGGAGTGGGCAATGAGCAGTTCTTC. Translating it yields CASSESGVGNEQFF.

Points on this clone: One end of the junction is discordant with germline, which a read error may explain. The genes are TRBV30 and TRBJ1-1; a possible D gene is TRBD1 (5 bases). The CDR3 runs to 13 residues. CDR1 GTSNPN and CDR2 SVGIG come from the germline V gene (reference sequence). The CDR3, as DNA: TGTGACTGGACATGGGGCGTGTTGGCTGAAGCTTTCTTT. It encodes CDWTWGVLAEAFF.

The CDR3 spells CASSEAGTSGVETQYF. The DNA for the CDR3 is TGTGCCAGCAGTGAAGCCGGGACTAGCGGGGTAGAGACCCAGTACTTC. This chain uses TRBV6-1 with TRBJ2-5; TRBD2 aligns across 13 bases. There are 16 residues in the CDR3. J lost 4 bases, V lost 0 bases, and 2 bases had no gene match. In germline, CDR1 is MNHNS, CDR2 SASEGT.

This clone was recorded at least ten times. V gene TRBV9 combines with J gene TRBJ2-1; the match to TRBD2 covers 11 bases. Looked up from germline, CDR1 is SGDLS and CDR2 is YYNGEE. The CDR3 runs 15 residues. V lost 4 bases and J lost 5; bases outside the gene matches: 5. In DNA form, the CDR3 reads TGTGCCAGCAGCCTCGGGACTAGCGGTCACAATGAGCAGTTCTTC. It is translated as CASSLGTSGHNEQFF. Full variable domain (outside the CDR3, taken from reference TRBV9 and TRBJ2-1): DSGVTQTPKHLITATGQRVTLRCSPRSGDLSVYWYQQSLDQGLQFLIQYYNGEERAKGNILERFSAQQFPDLHSELNLSSLELGDSALYFCASSLGTSGHNEQFFGPGTRLTVL.

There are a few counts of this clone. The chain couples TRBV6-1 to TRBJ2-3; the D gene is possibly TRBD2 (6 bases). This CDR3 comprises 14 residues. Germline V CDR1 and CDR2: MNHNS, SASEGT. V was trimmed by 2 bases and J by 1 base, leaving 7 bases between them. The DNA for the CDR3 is TGTGCCAGCAGTGAACGCGGGGGCACAGATACGCAGTATTTT. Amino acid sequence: CASSERGGTDTQYF.

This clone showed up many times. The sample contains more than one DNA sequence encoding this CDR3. CDR3 in amino acids: CASSRQGSTGELFF. The CDR3, as DNA: TGTGCCAGCAGCCGACAGGGGAGCACCGGGGAGCTGTTTTTT. The gene calls are TRBV7-3 and TRBJ2-2; TRBD1 matches at 8 bases. The J segment lost 4 bases and the V segment lost 5 bases, leaving 3 bases of the junction unmatched. The CDR3 is 14 amino acids. Germline V CDR1 and CDR2: SGHTA, FQGTGA.

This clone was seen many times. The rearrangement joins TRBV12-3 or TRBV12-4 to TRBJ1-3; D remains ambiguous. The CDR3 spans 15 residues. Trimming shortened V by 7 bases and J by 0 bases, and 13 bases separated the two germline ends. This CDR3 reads CASTSYESSGNTIYF. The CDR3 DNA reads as TGTGCCAGCACCTCCTACGAGAGCTCTGGAAACACCATATATTTT.

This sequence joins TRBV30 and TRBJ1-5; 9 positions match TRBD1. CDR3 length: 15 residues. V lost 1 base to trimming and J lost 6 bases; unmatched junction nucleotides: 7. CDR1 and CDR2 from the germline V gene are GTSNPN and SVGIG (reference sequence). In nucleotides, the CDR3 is TGTGCCTGGAGTGACCGGGACAGGGAGAGTCAGCCCCAGCATTTT. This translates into CAWSDRDRESQPQHF.

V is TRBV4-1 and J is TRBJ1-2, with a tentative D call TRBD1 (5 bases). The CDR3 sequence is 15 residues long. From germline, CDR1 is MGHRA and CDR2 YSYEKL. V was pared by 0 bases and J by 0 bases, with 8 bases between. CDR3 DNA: TGCGCCAGCAGCCAAGAGGGGCTTACTAACTATGGCTACACCTTC. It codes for CASSQEGLTNYGYTF.

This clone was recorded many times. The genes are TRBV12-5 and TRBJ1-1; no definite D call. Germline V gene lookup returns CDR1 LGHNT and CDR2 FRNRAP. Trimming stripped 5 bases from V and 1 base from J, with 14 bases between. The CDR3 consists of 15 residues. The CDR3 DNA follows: TGTGCTAGTGGTCCCCTAGGGAGGGCGAACACTGAAGCTTTCTTT. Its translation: CASGPLGRANTEAFF. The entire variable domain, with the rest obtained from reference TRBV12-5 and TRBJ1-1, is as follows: DARVTQTPRHKVTEMGQEVTMRCQPILGHNTVFWYRQTMMQGLELLAYFRNRAPLDDSGMPKDRFSAEMPDATLATLKIQPSEPRDSAVYFCASGPLGRANTEAFFGQGTRLTVV.

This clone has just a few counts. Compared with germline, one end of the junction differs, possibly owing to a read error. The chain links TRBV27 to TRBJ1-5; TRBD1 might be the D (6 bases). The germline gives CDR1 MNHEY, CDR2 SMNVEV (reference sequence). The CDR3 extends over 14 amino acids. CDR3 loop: CASSFRGGRSAPAF. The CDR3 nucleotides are TGTGCCAGCAGTTTTCGGGGGGGCAGGTCAGCCCCAGCATTT.

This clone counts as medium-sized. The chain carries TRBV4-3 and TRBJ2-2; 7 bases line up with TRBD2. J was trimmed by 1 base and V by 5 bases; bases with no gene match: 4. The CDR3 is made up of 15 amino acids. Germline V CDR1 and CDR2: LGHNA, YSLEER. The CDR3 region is CASSLQRENTGELFF. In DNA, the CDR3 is TGCGCCAGCAGCTTGCAGCGGGAGAACACCGGGGAGCTGTTTTTT.

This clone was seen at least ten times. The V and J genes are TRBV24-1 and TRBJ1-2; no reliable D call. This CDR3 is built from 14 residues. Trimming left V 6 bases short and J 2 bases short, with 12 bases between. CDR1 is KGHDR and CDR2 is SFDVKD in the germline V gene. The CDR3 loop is CATSLSDTNYGYTF. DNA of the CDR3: TGTGCCACCAGTCTCTCCGACACAAACTATGGCTACACCTTC.

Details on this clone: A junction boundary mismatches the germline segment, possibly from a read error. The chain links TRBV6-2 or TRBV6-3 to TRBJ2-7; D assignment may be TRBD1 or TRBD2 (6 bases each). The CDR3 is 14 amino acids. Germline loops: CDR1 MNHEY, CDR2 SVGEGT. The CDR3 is CATSPRLGGDEQYF. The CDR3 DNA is TGTGCCACCAGCCCTCGACTAGGGGGAGACGAGCAGTACTTT.

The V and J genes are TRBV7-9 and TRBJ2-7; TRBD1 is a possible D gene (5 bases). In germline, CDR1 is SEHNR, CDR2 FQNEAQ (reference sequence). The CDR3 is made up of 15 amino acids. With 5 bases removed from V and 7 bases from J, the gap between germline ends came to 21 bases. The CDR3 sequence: CASSLPGQGVLEQYF. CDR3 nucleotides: TGTGCCAGCAGCCTCCCCGGGCAGGGTGTACTTGAGCAGTACTTC. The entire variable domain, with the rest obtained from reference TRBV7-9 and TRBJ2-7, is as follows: DTGVSQNPRHKITKRGQNVTFRCDPISEHNRLYWYRQTLGQGPEFLTYFQNEAQLEKSRLLSDRFSAERPKGSFSTLEIQRTEQGDSAMYLCASSLPGQGVLEQYFGPGTRLTVT.

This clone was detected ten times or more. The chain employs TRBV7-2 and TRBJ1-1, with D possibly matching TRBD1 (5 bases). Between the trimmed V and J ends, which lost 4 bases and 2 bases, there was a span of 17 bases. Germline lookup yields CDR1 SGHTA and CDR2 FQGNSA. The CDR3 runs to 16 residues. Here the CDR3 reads CASSSGPGYGNTEAFF. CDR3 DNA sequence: TGTGCCAGCAGCTCCGGCCCAGGGTATGGAAACACTGAAGCTTTCTTT.

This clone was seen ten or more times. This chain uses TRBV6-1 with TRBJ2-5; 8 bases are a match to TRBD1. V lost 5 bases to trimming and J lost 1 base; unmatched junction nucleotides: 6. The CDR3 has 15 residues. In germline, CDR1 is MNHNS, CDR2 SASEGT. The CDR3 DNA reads TGTGCCAGCAGTTGGGGGACAGGTGGCCAAGAGACCCAGTACTTC. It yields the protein CASSWGTGGQETQYF.

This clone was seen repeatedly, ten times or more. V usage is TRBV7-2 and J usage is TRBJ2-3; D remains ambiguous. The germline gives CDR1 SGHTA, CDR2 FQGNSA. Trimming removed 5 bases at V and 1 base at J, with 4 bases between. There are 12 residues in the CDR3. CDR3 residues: CASSRRTDTQYF. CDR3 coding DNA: TGTGCCAGCAGCCGTCGCACAGATACGCAGTATTTT. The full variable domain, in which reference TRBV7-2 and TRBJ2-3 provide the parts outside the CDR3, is GAGVSQSPSNKVTEKGKDVELRCDPISGHTALYWYRQSLGQGLEFLIYFQGNSAPDKSGLPSDRFSAERTGGSVSTLTIQRTQQEDSAVYLCASSRRTDTQYFGPGTRLTVL.

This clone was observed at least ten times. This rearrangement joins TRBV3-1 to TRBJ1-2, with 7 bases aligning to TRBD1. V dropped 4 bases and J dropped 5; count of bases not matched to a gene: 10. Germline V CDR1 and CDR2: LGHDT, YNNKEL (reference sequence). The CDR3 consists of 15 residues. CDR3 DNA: TGTGCCAGCAGCCTTAGATCGACAGGGCCTTATGGCTACACCTTC. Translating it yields CASSLRSTGPYGYTF.

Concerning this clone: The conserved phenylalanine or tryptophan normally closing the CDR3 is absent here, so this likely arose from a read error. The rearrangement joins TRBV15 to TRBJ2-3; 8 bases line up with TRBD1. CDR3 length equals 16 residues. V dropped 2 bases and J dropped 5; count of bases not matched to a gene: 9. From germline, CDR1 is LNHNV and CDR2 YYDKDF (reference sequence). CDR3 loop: CATSRPGQGHRDTQYI. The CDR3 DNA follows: TGTGCCACCAGCAGACCAGGACAGGGCCACAGAGATACGCAGTATATT.

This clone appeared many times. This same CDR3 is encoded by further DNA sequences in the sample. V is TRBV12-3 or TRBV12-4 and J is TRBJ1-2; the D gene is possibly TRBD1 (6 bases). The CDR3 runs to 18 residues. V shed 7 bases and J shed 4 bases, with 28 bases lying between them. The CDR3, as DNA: TGTGCCAGCACCTCCACGGGGGCAGGTGAGAGGGTTCTCTATGGCTACACCTTC. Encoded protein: CASTSTGAGERVLYGYTF.

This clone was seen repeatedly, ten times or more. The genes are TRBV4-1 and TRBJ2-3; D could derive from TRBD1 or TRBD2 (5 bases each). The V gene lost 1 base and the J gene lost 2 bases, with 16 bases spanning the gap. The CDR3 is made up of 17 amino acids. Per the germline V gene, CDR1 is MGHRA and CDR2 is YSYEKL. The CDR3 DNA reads TGCGCCAGCAGCCAAGCGTGGGACCGTGGGCCCACAGATACGCAGTATTTT. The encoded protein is CASSQAWDRGPTDTQYF.

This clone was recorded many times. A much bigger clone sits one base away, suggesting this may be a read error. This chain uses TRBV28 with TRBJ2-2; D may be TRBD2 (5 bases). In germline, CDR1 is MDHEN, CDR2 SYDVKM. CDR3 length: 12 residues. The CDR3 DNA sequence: TGTACCGGGAAGGGGAACACCGGGGAGCTGTTTTTT. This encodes CTGKGNTGELFF.

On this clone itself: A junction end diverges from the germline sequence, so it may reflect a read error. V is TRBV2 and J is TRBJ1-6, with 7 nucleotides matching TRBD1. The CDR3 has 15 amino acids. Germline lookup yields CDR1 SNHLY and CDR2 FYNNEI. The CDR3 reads CASSGGQVPNSPLHF. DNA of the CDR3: TGTGCCAGCAGCGGCGGACAGGTGCCTAATTCTCCCCTCCACTTT.